This T cell receptor beta chain was sequenced in a study of T cells in Graves' hyperthyroidism and ophthalmopathy. TCR beta CDR3 sequences were amplified from RNA transcripts. The HTBI set primed first-round TCR CDR3 RT-PCR. TCRdb re-analysed the multiplex PCR reads in MiXCR, keeping a single row per CDR3 protein. The profile covers about 250,000 distinct CDR3 sequences, with about 16% appearing a single time and 30% taken by the ten largest. Germline V gene sequence: CDR1 SGHTA, CDR2 FQGNSA. CDR3 size: 15 residues. The V gene end was trimmed by 11 bases and the J gene end by 6 bases; junction bases not matched to a gene: 13. Study-wide results and limits: Using 13 V-J features, a model discriminated ophthalmopathy from stable hyperthyroidism.

As for this clonotype: The antigen is unknown.

Material for sequencing was blood. The receptor was isolated from a woman in her fifties or sixties with Graves' hyperthyroidism that later progressed to Graves' ophthalmopathy. This chain connects TRBV7-2 to TRBJ2-1, with 10 bases that match TRBD1. The CDR3 is CAPQVPGQGSNEQFF. The CDR3 nucleotides read TGTGCCCCCCAGGTTCCGGGACAGGGGTCCAATGAGCAGTTCTTC.